Following are 16 T cell receptor beta chains from one sample sequenced in a study of CD4 T cells in relation to SARS-CoV-2 and coronaviruses. TCRdb's copy holds only in-frame clones and misses some; the assay was immunoSEQ multiplex PCR. The sample yields some 37,000 clones, more than 60% seen once. Antigens for these TCRs are unknown. Sequencing was performed on memory CD4+ T cells from PBMCs, cultured in vitro. These receptors all come from an adult with COVID-19.

This chain connects TRBV27 to TRBJ1-2; D remains ambiguous. This CDR3 comprises 13 residues. Germline loops: CDR1 MNHEY, CDR2 SMNVEV (reference sequence). V gave up 6 bases and J gave up 0 bases, with 8 bases separating them. CDR3: CASRWRANYGYTF. In nucleotides, the CDR3 is TGTGCCAGCAGATGGAGGGCTAACTATGGCTACACCTTC.

The CDR3 protein is CASSGLSDSYEQYF. The CDR3 region has the DNA TGTGCCAGCAGTGGGTTATCGGACTCCTACGAGCAGTACTTC. J is TRBJ2-7 and V is TRBV2, with D uncertain. Trimming pared 4 bases from V and 0 bases from J, leaving 10 bases between. The germline V gene encodes CDR1 SNHLY and CDR2 FYNNEI. This CDR3 is built from 14 residues. The entire variable domain, with the rest obtained from reference TRBV2 and TRBJ2-7, is as follows: EPEVTQTPSHQVTQMGQEVILRCVPISNHLYFYWYRQILGQKVEFLVSFYNNEISEKSEIFDDQFSVERPDGSNFTLKIRSTKLEDSAMYFCASSGLSDSYEQYFGPGTRLTVT.

This clone has a single count. The genes are TRBV3-1 (or the pseudogene TRBV3-2) and TRBJ2-3, with D uncertain. The CDR3 is 16 amino acids. In germline, CDR1 is LGHDT, CDR2 YNNKEL (reference sequence). Trimming left V 0 bases short and J 2 bases short, with 12 bases between. The CDR3 here is CASSQDRNTFTDTQYF. The DNA of the CDR3 is TGTGCCAGCAGCCAAGATCGCAATACTTTCACAGATACGCAGTATTTT.

The V gene is TRBV4-1, the J gene TRBJ2-5; 8 bases agree with TRBD1. Per the germline V gene, CDR1 is MGHRA and CDR2 is YSYEKL. The V segment lost 5 bases and the J segment 6 bases; nucleotides outside the gene matches: 11. The CDR3 contains 15 residues. CDR3 loop: CASSIQTGDRKTQYF. CDR3 nucleotide sequence: TGCGCCAGCAGCATTCAGACAGGGGACAGAAAGACCCAGTACTTC.

This clone was observed once. The chain employs TRBV6-6 and TRBJ2-5; D is unclear. The CDR3 runs to 15 residues. The V and J ends lost 5 bases and 4 bases respectively, with 17 bases between them. Germline CDR1 and CDR2: MNHNY and SVGAGI (reference sequence). The CDR3 sequence: CASSRPPQLGETQYF. The DNA of the CDR3 is TGTGCCAGCAGTCGACCTCCCCAGCTCGGAGAGACCCAGTACTTC.

This clone rates as medium-sized. This sequence joins TRBV3-1 (or the pseudogene TRBV3-2) and TRBJ2-1; a possible D gene is TRBD1 (5 bases). CDR1 is LGHDT, CDR2 YNNKEL, per germline (reference sequence). The CDR3 consists of 12 residues. V was shortened by 3 bases and J by 12 bases, with 12 bases between the two germline ends. The CDR3 loop is CASSHQGMGQFF. CDR3 in DNA: TGTGCCAGCAGCCACCAGGGAATGGGGCAGTTCTTC.

V gene TRBV6-5 combines with J gene TRBJ2-5, with a tentative D call TRBD2 (6 bases). The CDR3 totals 16 residues. The V gene lost 2 bases and the J gene lost 3 bases, with 16 bases spanning the gap. Germline CDR1 is MNHEY and CDR2 is SVGAGI. CDR3 coding DNA: TGTGCCAGCAGTTACAAGGTCGAGCGGGCCAAAGAGACCCAGTACTTC. Translating gives CASSYKVERAKETQYF.

This chain uses TRBV7-2 with TRBJ2-3; D is uncertain. CDR3 size: 12 residues. Germline V gene sequence: CDR1 SGHTA, CDR2 FQGNSA. The V end lost 5 bases, the J end lost 2 bases, and 5 bases lay between the germline ends. The CDR3 region is CASSLITDTQYF. The CDR3 DNA is TGTGCCAGCAGCCTCATCACAGATACGCAGTATTTT. Supplemented by reference TRBV7-2 and TRBJ2-3, the full variable domain reads GAGVSQSPSNKVTEKGKDVELRCDPISGHTALYWYRQSLGQGLEFLIYFQGNSAPDKSGLPSDRFSAERTGGSVSTLTIQRTQQEDSAVYLCASSLITDTQYFGPGTRLTVL.

The chain couples TRBV7-9 to TRBJ2-3, with 9 bases that match TRBD2. CDR3 length equals 16 residues. Unmatched junction bases numbered 17, after V lost 8 bases and J lost 8 bases. From germline, CDR1 is SEHNR and CDR2 FQNEAQ (reference sequence). CDR3 in amino acids: CASSASMREGEVTQYF. The CDR3 DNA is TGTGCCAGCTCGGCGAGTATGCGGGAGGGCGAGGTTACGCAGTATTTT. The whole variable domain, filled in from reference TRBV7-9 and TRBJ2-3, reads DTGVSQNPRHKITKRGQNVTFRCDPISEHNRLYWYRQTLGQGPEFLTYFQNEAQLEKSRLLSDRFSAERPKGSFSTLEIQRTEQGDSAMYLCASSASMREGEVTQYFGPGTRLTVL.

The genes are TRBV7-2 and TRBJ2-3; 12 bases are a match to TRBD2. Germline loops: CDR1 SGHTA, CDR2 FQGNSA. Germline trimming cut 5 bases from V and 3 bases from J; bases unmatched to any gene: 3. The CDR3 loop spans 15 amino acids. DNA for the CDR3: TGTGCCAGCAGCCTGACTAGCGGGAGTACAGATACGCAGTATTTT. It codes for CASSLTSGSTDTQYF.

The chain employs TRBV18 and TRBJ1-1; tentative D call: TRBD1 (5 bases). Trimming cost V 2 bases and J 6 bases, with 13 bases left between them. The CDR3 runs to 14 residues. Germline loops: CDR1 KGHSH, CDR2 LQKENI. The CDR3 DNA reads as TGTGCCAGCTCACCAGTCAGGGTTAATTCTGAAGCTTTCTTT. This translates into CASSPVRVNSEAFF.

V gene TRBV2 combines with J gene TRBJ2-1; the match to TRBD2 covers 14 bases. Germline loops: CDR1 SNHLY, CDR2 FYNNEI. V shed 8 bases and J 7 bases; nucleotides not matched to a gene: 4. The CDR3 runs 14 residues. The CDR3 nucleotides read TGTGCCAGCGGCGGGACTAGCGGGAGAAATGAGCAGTTCTTC. It codes for CASGGTSGRNEQFF.

This chain uses TRBV4-1 with TRBJ2-4, with 9 bases aligning to TRBD2. CDR1 is MGHRA and CDR2 is YSYEKL in the germline V gene. V was clipped by 2 bases and J by 2 bases; unmatched bases: 10. The CDR3 has 18 amino acids. CDR3 amino acids: CASSQFALAGRSKNIQYF. In DNA form, the CDR3 reads TGCGCCAGCAGCCAATTCGCTCTAGCGGGACGGTCCAAAAACATTCAGTACTTC.

As DNA, the CDR3 is TGTGCCAGCAGCGTTACCCCACAGGGAATCTATGGCTACACCTTC. Its protein is CASSVTPQGIYGYTF. V gene TRBV11-2 combines with J gene TRBJ1-2, with D maybe TRBD1 (6 bases). Germline V gene data show CDR1 as SGHAT and CDR2 as FQNNGV. This CDR3 region has 15 residues. Trimming cost V 5 bases and J 4 bases, with 17 bases left between them.

The V call is TRBV6-5, the J call TRBJ2-7; 8 positions agree with TRBD1. The CDR3 has 15 amino acids. Germline CDR1 MNHEY, CDR2 SVGAGI. The V gene end was trimmed by 1 base and the J gene end by 3 bases; junction bases not matched to a gene: 5. The CDR3 sequence: CASSYFQGQGYEQYF. CDR3 DNA sequence: TGTGCCAGCAGTTACTTCCAAGGACAGGGCTACGAGCAGTACTTC.

The chain couples TRBV28 to TRBJ1-2; 11 bases match TRBD1. This CDR3 has 17 amino acids. V lost 8 bases and J lost 4; bases outside the gene matches: 15. CDR1 and CDR2 from the germline V gene are MDHEN and SYDVKM. CDR3 coding DNA: TGTGCCAGCCAGCCAGACTGGGGACAGGGGGATACCTATGGCTACACCTTC. Amino acid sequence: CASQPDWGQGDTYGYTF.